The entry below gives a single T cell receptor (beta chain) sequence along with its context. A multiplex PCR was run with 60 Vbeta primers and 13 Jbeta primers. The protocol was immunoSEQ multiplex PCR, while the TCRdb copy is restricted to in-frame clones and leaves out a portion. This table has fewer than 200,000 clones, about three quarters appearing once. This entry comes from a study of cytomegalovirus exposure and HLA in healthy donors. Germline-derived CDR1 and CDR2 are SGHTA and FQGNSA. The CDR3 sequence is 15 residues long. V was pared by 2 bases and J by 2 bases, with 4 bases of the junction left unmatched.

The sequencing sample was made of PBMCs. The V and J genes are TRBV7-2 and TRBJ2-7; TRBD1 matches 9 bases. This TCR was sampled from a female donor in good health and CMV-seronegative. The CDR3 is CASSLTRTGAYEQYF. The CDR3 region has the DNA TGTGCCAGCAGCTTAACGAGGACAGGGGCCTACGAGCAGTACTTC.